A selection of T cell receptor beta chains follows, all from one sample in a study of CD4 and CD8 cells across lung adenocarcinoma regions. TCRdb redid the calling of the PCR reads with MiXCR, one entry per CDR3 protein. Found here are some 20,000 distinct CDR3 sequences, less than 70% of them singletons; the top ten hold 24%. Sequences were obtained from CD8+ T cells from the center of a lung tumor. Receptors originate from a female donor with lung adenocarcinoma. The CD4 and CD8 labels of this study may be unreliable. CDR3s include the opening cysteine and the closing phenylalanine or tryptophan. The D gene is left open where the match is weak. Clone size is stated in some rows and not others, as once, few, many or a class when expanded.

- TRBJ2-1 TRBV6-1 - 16 TGTGCCAGCAGGGGCCCAAGCGGAGGCTCCTACAATGAGCAGTTCTTC CASRGPSGGSYNEQFF
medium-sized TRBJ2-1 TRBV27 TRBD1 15 TGTGCCAGCAGCTTCCGGGACAGGGTGGGCAATGAGCAGTTCTTC CASSFRDRVGNEQFF
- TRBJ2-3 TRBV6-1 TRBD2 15 TGTGCCAGCAGTGAGGGGGGGTGTGACACAGATACGCAGTATTTT CASSEGGCDTDTQYF
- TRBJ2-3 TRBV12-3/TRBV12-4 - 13 TGTGCCAGCAGTCCTAAAGGCCAAGAGACGCAGTATTTC CASSPKGQETQYF
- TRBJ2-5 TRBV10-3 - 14 TGTGCCACCAAGGTCCCGGTACAGGAAGAGACCCAGTACTTC CATKVPVQEETQYF
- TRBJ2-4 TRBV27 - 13 TGTGCCAGCGGGCTCCGGTTACTTGACGTTCAGTACTTC CASGLRLLDVQYF
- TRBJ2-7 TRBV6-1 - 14 TGTGCCAGCAGTGATGGCGAGCCCGACTACGAGCAGTACTTC CASSDGEPDYEQYF
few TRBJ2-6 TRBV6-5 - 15 TGTGCCAGCAGTTTCAGCCCTACTGGGGCCAACGTCCTGACTTTC CASSFSPTGANVLTF
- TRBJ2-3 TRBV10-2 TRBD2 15 TGCGCCAGCAGTACGGGGGGGCGATACACAGATATGCAGTATTTT CASSTGGRYTDMQYF
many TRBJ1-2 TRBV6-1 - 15 TGTGCCAGCAGTGAAAGAGTTAACAGCAACTATGGCTACACCTTC CASSERVNSNYGYTF
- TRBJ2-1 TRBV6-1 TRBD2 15 TGTGCCAGGGGGGACGGGGGGGGAGGCACAGAGACGCAGTACTTT CARGDGGGGTETQYF
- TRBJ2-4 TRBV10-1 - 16 TGCGCCAGCAGTGAGACGGGGCGGGGAGCCAAAGACATGCAGTACTTC CASSETGRGAKDMQYF
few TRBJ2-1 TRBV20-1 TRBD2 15 TGCAGTGCTAGAGATGCGTCTAGCGGGAGTGATGAGCAGTTCTTC CSARDASSGSDEQFF
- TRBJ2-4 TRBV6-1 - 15 TGTGCCAGCAGCGTGGGGCTGTGCGACACAAATATTCAGTACTTC CASSVGLCDTNIQYF
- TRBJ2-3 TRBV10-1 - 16 TGCGCCAGCAGTGAGCGGAGGGCTGTGAGCACCGAGACGCAGTTTTTT CASSERRAVSTETQFF
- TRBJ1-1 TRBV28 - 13 TGTGCCAGCAGTTCCGGCCTCAACACTGAAGCTTTCTTT CASSSGLNTEAFF
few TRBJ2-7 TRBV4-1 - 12 TGCGCCAGCAGCCAAGTTGGGTACGAGCAGTACTTC CASSQVGYEQYF
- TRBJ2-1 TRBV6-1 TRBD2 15 TGTGCCAGCAGCTTTGGACTAGAGGGGAACAATGAGCAGTTCTTC CASSFGLEGNNEQFF
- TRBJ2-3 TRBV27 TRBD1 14 TGTGCCAGCAGCCAGGACAGGGTCGCAGATACGCAGTATTTT CASSQDRVADTQYF
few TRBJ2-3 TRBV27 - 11 TGTGCCGGCGGTGCCCCAGAGACCCAGTATTTC CAGGAPETQYF
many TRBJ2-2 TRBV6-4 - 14 TGTGCCAGCAGTGTGAGGTGGGACACCGGGGAGCTGTTTTTT CASSVRWDTGELFF
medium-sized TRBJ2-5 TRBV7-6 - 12 TGTGCCAGCAGCTTAGGGGAAGAGACCCAGTACTTC CASSLGEETQYF
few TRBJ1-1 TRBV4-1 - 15 TGCGCCAGCAGCCAAGGGGAACGGGTGAACACTGAAGCTTTCTTT CASSQGERVNTEAFF
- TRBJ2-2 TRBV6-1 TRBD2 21 TGTGCCAGCAGTGAAGCAGGAGTAAGGCTAGCGGGGGTCCGGAACACCGGGGAGCTGTTTTTT CASSEAGVRLAGVRNTGELFF
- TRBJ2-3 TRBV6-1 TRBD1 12 TGTGCCAGCAACCCAGGGGGCAGTACGCAGTATTTT CASNPGGSTQYF
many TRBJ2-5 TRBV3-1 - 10 TGTGCCAGTGGCCGGGGGACCCAGTACTTC CASGRGTQYF
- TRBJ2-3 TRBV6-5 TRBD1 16 TGTGCCAGCAGTTATTTTCAAACAGGGGGAGAAGATACGCAGTATTTT CASSYFQTGGEDTQYF
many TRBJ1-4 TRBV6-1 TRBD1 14 TGTGCCAGCGCGAGGGACAGGGGTACTGAAAAACTGTTTTTT CASARDRGTEKLFF
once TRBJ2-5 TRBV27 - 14 TGTGCCAGCAGAAAACAGGGCAGGAAAGAGACCCAGTACTTC CASRKQGRKETQYF
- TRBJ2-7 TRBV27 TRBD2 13 TGTGCCAGCAGTTTTTCGGGGGGAAACGAGCAGTACTTC CASSFSGGNEQYF
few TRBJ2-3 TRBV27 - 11 TGTGGGGGCGGTCATCCAGATACGCAGTATTTT CGGGHPDTQYF
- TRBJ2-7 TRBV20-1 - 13 TGCAGTGCTAGGGGGAGCCTCTCCTACGAGCAGTACTTC CSARGSLSYEQYF
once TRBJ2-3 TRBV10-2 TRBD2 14 TGCGCCAGCAGCGAAAGCGGGGGGCGGGAGACGCAGTATTTT CASSESGGRETQYF